Shown below are 19 T cell receptor beta chains from a single sample sequenced in a study of beta chain features in type 1 diabetes. Isolated RNA was reverse transcribed in full, so expressed TCRB transcripts were sequenced. Data came from immunoSEQ multiplex PCR; TCRdb stores just in-frame clones and leaves some out. Of hundreds of thousands of clones listed, more than 11% are singletons. Sequenced input: naive CD4+ T cells from blood. The receptors stem from a man aged 25-45 years in good health.

The chain employs TRBV7-6 and TRBJ2-2, with no clear D. This CDR3 has 14 amino acids. Trimming removed 1 base from V and 6 bases from J, with 9 bases in between. Germline values: CDR1 SGHVS, CDR2 FNYEAQ. CDR3: CASSLDETAGELFF. CDR3 nucleotide sequence: TGTGCCAGCAGCTTAGACGAGACTGCCGGGGAGCTGTTTTTT.

This clone was detected only a few times. The chain carries TRBV7-9 and TRBJ1-3; D is unresolved. Germline CDR1 SEHNR, CDR2 FQNEAQ (reference sequence). V shed 1 base and J shed 4 bases, with 11 bases lying between them. CDR3 length: 15 residues. The CDR3 DNA reads as TGTGCCAGCAGCTTAGTTAGTGCGGCGGGAAACACCATATATTTT. Its protein is CASSLVSAAGNTIYF.

V and J are TRBV30 and TRBJ2-3; the match to TRBD2 covers 7 bases. Unmatched junction bases numbered 2, after V lost 2 bases and J lost 0 bases. This CDR3 region has 14 residues. Germline assignment: CDR1 GTSNPN and CDR2 SVGIG (reference sequence). CDR3 sequence reads: CAWSSGASTDTQYF. CDR3 coding DNA: TGTGCCTGGAGTAGCGGGGCAAGCACAGATACGCAGTATTTT.

This clone came up many times. The rearrangement links TRBV23-1 to TRBJ2-7; D gene uncertain. TRBV23-1 is annotated as an ORF whose role is uncertain. This CDR3 spans 13 amino acids. V lost 4 bases, J lost 0 bases, and 7 bases lay in between. CDR3 loop: CASSRVFSYEQYV. The CDR3 DNA sequence: TGCGCCAGCAGTCGGGTTTTCTCCTACGAGCAGTACGTC.

The chain joins TRBV5-4 to TRBJ2-1; D not resolved. Germline V gene data show CDR1 as SGHNT and CDR2 as YYREEE (reference sequence). V was trimmed by 1 base and J by 8 bases, leaving 10 bases between them. The CDR3 has 13 amino acids. The DNA of the CDR3 is TGTGCCAGCAGCTTGTCTACCCTCCATGAGCAGTTCTTC. Translation: CASSLSTLHEQFF.

The sample holds a few counts of this clone. The chain is built from TRBV9 and TRBJ2-3; the match to TRBD1 covers 7 bases. CDR1 and CDR2 (germline): SGDLS, YYNGEE. This CDR3 is built from 15 residues. J gave up 2 bases and V 6 bases, and 9 bases lay outside the gene matches. CDR3 residues: CASTEGTAPTDTQYF. CDR3 coding DNA: TGTGCCAGCACAGAGGGGACAGCACCCACAGATACGCAGTATTTT.

This clone was observed a few times. The chain uses TRBV7-9 and TRBJ2-4; 8 nucleotides agree with TRBD2. The V segment lost 5 bases and the J segment 9 bases; nucleotides outside the gene matches: 9. In germline, CDR1 is SEHNR, CDR2 FQNEAQ (reference sequence). There are 14 residues in the CDR3. This CDR3 reads CASSPLAGLGIQYF. CDR3 nucleotides: TGTGCCAGCAGCCCGTTAGCGGGGTTGGGCATTCAGTACTTC.

This clone was observed a handful of times. Other DNA sequences in the sample encode the same CDR3. V is TRBV7-2 and J is TRBJ2-5; D ambiguous. Germline values: CDR1 SGHTA, CDR2 FQGNSA. This CDR3 is built from 9 residues. V gave up 8 bases and J gave up 4 bases, with 2 bases separating them. The CDR3 DNA reads TGTGCCAGCGGAGAGACCCAGTACTTC. Protein: CASGETQYF.

CDR3 in DNA: TGTGCCAGCAGTGCTTTCGGGGCCACAGATACGCAGTATTTT. Protein: CASSAFGATDTQYF. V is TRBV7-2 and J is TRBJ2-3, with D tentatively TRBD1 or TRBD2 (5 bases each). This CDR3 comprises 14 residues. From germline, CDR1 is SGHTA and CDR2 FQGNSA. V lost 6 bases to trimming and J lost 2 bases, with 12 bases between them.

The V call is TRBV4-3, the J call TRBJ1-3; no clear D gene. This CDR3 spans 16 amino acids. CDR1 is LGHNA, CDR2 YSLEER, per germline. V gave up 0 bases and J gave up 0 bases, with 9 bases separating them. In nucleotides, the CDR3 is TGCGCCAGCAGCCAAGATCTTCCAAGCTCTGGAAACACCATATATTTT. The encoded protein is CASSQDLPSSGNTIYF.

This clone was detected only a few times. The chain is built from TRBV9 and TRBJ2-2; D is uncertain. The CDR3 totals 14 residues. Germline CDR1 reads SGDLS; CDR2 reads YYNGEE. With 4 bases removed from V and 0 bases from J, the gap between germline ends came to 7 bases. CDR3 sequence reads: CASSTDPNTGELFF. CDR3 in DNA: TGTGCCAGCAGCACAGACCCGAACACCGGGGAGCTGTTTTTT.

V and J are TRBV4-3 and TRBJ1-6; 7 bases line up with TRBD1. CDR3 length: 16 amino acids. Germline loops: CDR1 LGHNA, CDR2 YSLEER. V trimming: 1 base; J trimming: 6 bases; junction bases outside the gene matches: 6. CDR3 bases: TGCGCCAGCAGCCAAGCGAGGGGGCGGATTAATTCACCCCTCCACTTT. Amino acids: CASSQARGRINSPLHF.

This clone was found a few times. The V and J genes are TRBV9 and TRBJ2-1, with D perhaps TRBD1 (6 bases). The germline V gene has CDR1 SGDLS and CDR2 YYNGEE. V was cut by 4 bases and J by 2 bases, with 19 bases left in between. This CDR3 has 17 amino acids. CDR3 amino acids: CASSTSGTRIPYNEQFF. DNA for the CDR3: TGTGCCAGCAGCACATCCGGGACACGAATTCCCTACAATGAGCAGTTCTTC.

The chain employs TRBV2 and TRBJ2-2, with 7 nucleotides matching TRBD1. Germline-derived CDR1 and CDR2 are SNHLY and FYNNEI. Trimming took 5 bases from V and 0 from J; bases not matched to a gene: 3. This CDR3 is built from 15 residues. The CDR3 nucleotides read TGTGCCAGCAGTAGCGACAGGGCGAACACCGGGGAGCTGTTTTTT. This encodes CASSSDRANTGELFF. Full variable domain (outside the CDR3, taken from reference TRBV2 and TRBJ2-2): EPEVTQTPSHQVTQMGQEVILRCVPISNHLYFYWYRQILGQKVEFLVSFYNNEISEKSEIFDDQFSVERPDGSNFTLKIRSTKLEDSAMYFCASSSDRANTGELFFGEGSRLTVL.

The J gene is TRBJ2-1, the V gene TRBV7-2, with D possibly TRBD2 on 6 matching bases. Germline V gene data show CDR1 as SGHTA and CDR2 as FQGNSA. V dropped 2 bases and J dropped 3 bases, with 14 bases sitting between them. This CDR3 is built from 16 residues. The CDR3 bases are TGTGCCAGCAGCTTAACGGTAATCGGGGGCTACAATGAGCAGTTCTTC. Amino acids: CASSLTVIGGYNEQFF.

This clone came up a few times. This chain connects TRBV7-2 to TRBJ2-5; D call uncertain. Per germline, CDR1 SGHTA and CDR2 FQGNSA. CDR3 length equals 12 residues. V was pared by 5 bases and J by 7 bases, with 11 bases between. The CDR3 DNA follows: TGTGCCAGCAGCCAGAACGCGTGGACCCAGTACTTC. It specifies CASSQNAWTQYF.

This sequence joins TRBV9 and TRBJ1-2, with D perhaps matching TRBD1 (5 bases). V was pared by 1 base and J by 4 bases, with 20 bases between. The CDR3 consists of 17 residues. The germline CDR1 and CDR2 sequences are SGDLS and YYNGEE. CDR3 nucleotides: TGTGCCAGCAGCGTATCGCCCGGCTCAGGGTCCAGCTATGGCTACACCTTC. The encoded protein is CASSVSPGSGSSYGYTF. The entire variable domain, with the rest obtained from reference TRBV9 and TRBJ1-2, is as follows: DSGVTQTPKHLITATGQRVTLRCSPRSGDLSVYWYQQSLDQGLQFLIQYYNGEERAKGNILERFSAQQFPDLHSELNLSSLELGDSALYFCASSVSPGSGSSYGYTFGSGTRLTVV.

This chain links TRBV2 with TRBJ1-3, with D perhaps TRBD1 (6 bases). Trimming shortened V by 8 bases and J by 0 bases, and 8 bases separated the two germline ends. The CDR3 loop spans 13 amino acids. The germline CDR1 and CDR2 sequences are SNHLY and FYNNEI. CDR3 sequence: CASSRGSGNTIYF. DNA of the CDR3: TGTGCCAGCTCCAGGGGCTCTGGAAACACCATATATTTT.

This clone was counted between two and nine times. The V and J genes are TRBV11-2 and TRBJ2-1; tentative D call: TRBD1 (5 bases). V shed 0 bases and J shed 6 bases, with 9 bases lying between them. From germline, CDR1 is SGHAT and CDR2 FQNNGV. The CDR3 has 14 amino acids. DNA for the CDR3: TGTGCCAGCAGCTTAGATCAGGGAAGCAATGAGCAGTTCTTC. This sequence encodes CASSLDQGSNEQFF.